The clone carrying this T cell receptor beta chain was picked up one time. The antigen is unknown. RNA in amounts of roughly 0.45 to 1 ug was reverse transcribed with random hexamers. Amplification of TCR beta CDR3 spanned 54 Vbeta and 13 Jbeta via immunoSEQ multiplex PCR. TCRdb itself ran the immunoSEQ multiplex PCR reads through MiXCR, one entry per CDR3 protein. The sample carries about 160,000 distinct CDR3 sequences, approximately 94% recorded once. V lost 6 bases to trimming and J lost 5 bases, with 13 bases between them. This CDR3 is 12 amino acids long. Germline V lookup: CDR1 SQVTM, CDR2 ANQGSEA. This record comes from a study of CD8 T cells in Susac syndrome. Broader study findings: The study's TCR sequencing and HLA analysis drew on a certain number of individuals. That number was acknowledged as relatively small.

Negative isolation yielded CD4+ and CD8+ T cells, and FACS enriched TEMRA cells. The sequence came from a human donor with multiple sclerosis. The sample was CD4+ T cells from PBMCs. J is TRBJ1-1 and V is TRBV29-1, with D maybe TRBD1 (6 bases). CDR3 loop: CSVVVRGTEAFF. The CDR3 DNA is TGCAGCGTGGTGGTCAGGGGTACTGAAGCTTTCTTT.